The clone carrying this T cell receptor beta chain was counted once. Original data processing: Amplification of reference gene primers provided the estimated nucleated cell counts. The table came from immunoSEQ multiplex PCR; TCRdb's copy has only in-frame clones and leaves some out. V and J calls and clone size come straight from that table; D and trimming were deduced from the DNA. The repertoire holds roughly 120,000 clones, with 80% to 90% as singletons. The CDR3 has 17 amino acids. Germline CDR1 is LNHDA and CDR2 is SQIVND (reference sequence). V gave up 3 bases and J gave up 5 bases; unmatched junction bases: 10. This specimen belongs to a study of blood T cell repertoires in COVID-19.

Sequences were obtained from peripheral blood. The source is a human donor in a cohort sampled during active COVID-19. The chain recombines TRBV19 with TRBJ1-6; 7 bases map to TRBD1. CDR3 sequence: CASSMTGPALDNSPLHF. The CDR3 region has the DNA TGTGCCAGTAGTATGACAGGGCCCGCGCTGGATAATTCACCCCTCCACTTT.